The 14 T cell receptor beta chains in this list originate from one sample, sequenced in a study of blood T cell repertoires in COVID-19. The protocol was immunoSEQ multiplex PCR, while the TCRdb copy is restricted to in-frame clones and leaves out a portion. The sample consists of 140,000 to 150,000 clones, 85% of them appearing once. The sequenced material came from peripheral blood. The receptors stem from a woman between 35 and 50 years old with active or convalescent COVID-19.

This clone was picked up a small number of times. The CDR3 is CASSPDSFSSTDTQYF. The CDR3, as DNA: TGTGCCAGCAGTCCCGACAGCTTCTCTAGCACAGATACGCAGTATTTT. This chain joins TRBV6-4 and TRBJ2-3, with D perhaps TRBD1 (5 bases). The CDR3 length is 16 residues. The germline CDR1 and CDR2 sequences are MRHNA and SNTAGT. V lost 5 bases, J lost 0 bases, and 15 bases lay in between.

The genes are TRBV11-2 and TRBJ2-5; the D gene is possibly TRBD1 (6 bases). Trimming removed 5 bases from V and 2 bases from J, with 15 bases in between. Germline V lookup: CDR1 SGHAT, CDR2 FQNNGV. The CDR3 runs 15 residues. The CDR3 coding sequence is TGTGCCAGCAGCAGAGCGTTAGGGGGTCAAGAGACCCAGTACTTC. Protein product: CASSRALGGQETQYF. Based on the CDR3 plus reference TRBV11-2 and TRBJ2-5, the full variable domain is EAGVAQSPRYKIIEKRQSVAFWCNPISGHATLYWYQQILGQGPKLLIQFQNNGVVDDSQLPKDRFSAERLKGVDSTLKIQPAKLEDSAVYLCASSRALGGQETQYFGPGTRLLVL.

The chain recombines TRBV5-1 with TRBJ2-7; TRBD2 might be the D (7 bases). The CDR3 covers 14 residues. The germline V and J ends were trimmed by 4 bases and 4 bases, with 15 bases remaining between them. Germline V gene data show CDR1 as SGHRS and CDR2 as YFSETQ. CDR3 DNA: TGCGCCAGCAGCCGCGGGGGCTGGGGTTACGAGCAGTACTTC. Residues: CASSRGGWGYEQYF.

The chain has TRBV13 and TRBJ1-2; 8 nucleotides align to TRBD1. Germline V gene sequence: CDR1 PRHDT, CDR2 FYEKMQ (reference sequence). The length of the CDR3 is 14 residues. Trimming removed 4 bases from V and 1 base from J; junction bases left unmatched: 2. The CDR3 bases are TGTGCCAGCAGCTCAGGGGGCTTTAACTATGGCTACACCTTC. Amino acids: CASSSGGFNYGYTF.

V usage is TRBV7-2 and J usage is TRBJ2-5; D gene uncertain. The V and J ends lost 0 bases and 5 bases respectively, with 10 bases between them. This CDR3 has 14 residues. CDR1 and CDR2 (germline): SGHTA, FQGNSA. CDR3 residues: CASSLAGPGETQYF. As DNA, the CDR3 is TGTGCCAGCAGCTTAGCCGGTCCCGGGGAGACCCAGTACTTC.

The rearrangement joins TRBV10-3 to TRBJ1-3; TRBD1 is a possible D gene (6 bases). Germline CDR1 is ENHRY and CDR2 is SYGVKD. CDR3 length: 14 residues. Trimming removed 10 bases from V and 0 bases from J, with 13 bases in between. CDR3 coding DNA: TGTGCCACTCGGGACACTGGCTCTGGAAACACCATATATTTT. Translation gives CATRDTGSGNTIYF.

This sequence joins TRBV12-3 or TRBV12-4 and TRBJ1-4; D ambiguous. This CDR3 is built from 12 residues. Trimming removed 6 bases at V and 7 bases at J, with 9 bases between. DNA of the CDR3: TGTGCCAGCAGCCGCCTGAGTGAAAAACTGTTTTTT. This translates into CASSRLSEKLFF.

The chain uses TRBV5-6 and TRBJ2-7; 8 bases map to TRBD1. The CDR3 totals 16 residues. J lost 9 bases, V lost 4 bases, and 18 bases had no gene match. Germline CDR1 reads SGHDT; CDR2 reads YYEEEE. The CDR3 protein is CASSPPGQVGGRVQYF. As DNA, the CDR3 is TGTGCCAGCAGCCCACCGGGACAGGTGGGCGGAAGGGTGCAGTACTTC.

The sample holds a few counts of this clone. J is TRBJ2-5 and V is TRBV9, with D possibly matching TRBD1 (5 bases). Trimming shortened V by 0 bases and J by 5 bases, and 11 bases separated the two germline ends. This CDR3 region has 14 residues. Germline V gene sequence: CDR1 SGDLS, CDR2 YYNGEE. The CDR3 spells CASSVGMGLETQYF. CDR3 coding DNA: TGTGCCAGCAGCGTAGGGATGGGGCTGGAGACCCAGTACTTC.

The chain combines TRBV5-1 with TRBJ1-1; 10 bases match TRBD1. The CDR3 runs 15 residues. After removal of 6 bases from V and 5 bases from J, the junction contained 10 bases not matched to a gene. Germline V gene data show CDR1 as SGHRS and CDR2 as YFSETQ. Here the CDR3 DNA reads TGCGCCAGCACCATGACAGGGGGCTTAGGAACTGAAGCTTTCTTT. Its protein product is CASTMTGGLGTEAFF.

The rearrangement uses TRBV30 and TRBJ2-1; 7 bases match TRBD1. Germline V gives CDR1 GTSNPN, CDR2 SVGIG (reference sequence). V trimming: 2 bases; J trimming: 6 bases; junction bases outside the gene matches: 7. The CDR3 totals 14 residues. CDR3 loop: CAWSRNRGRNEQFF. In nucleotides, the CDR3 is TGTGCCTGGAGTAGGAACAGGGGCCGCAATGAGCAGTTCTTC. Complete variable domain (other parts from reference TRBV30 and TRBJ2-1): SQTIHQWPATLVQPVGSPLSLECTVEGTSNPNLYWYRQAAGRGLQLLFYSVGIGQISSEVPQNLSASRPQDRQFILSSKKLLLSDSGFYLCAWSRNRGRNEQFFGPGTRLTVL.

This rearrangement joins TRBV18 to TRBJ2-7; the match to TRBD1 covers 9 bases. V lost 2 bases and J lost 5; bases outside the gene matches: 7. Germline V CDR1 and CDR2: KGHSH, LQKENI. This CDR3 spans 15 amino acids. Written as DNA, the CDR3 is TGTGCCAGCTCACCAACCGGACAGGGGTGGGACGAGCAGTACTTC. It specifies CASSPTGQGWDEQYF.

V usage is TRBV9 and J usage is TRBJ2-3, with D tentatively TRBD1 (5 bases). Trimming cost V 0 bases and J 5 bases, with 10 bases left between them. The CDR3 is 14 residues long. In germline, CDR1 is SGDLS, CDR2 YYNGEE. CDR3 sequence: CASSVDPREDTQYF. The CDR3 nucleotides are TGTGCCAGCAGCGTAGACCCCAGGGAAGATACGCAGTATTTT.

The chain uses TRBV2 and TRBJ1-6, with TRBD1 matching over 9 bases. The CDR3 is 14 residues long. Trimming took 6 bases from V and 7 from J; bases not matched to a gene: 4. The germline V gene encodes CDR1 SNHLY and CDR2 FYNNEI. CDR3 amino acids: CASSQGQGNSPLHF. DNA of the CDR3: TGTGCCAGCAGCCAGGGACAGGGAAATTCACCCCTCCACTTT.